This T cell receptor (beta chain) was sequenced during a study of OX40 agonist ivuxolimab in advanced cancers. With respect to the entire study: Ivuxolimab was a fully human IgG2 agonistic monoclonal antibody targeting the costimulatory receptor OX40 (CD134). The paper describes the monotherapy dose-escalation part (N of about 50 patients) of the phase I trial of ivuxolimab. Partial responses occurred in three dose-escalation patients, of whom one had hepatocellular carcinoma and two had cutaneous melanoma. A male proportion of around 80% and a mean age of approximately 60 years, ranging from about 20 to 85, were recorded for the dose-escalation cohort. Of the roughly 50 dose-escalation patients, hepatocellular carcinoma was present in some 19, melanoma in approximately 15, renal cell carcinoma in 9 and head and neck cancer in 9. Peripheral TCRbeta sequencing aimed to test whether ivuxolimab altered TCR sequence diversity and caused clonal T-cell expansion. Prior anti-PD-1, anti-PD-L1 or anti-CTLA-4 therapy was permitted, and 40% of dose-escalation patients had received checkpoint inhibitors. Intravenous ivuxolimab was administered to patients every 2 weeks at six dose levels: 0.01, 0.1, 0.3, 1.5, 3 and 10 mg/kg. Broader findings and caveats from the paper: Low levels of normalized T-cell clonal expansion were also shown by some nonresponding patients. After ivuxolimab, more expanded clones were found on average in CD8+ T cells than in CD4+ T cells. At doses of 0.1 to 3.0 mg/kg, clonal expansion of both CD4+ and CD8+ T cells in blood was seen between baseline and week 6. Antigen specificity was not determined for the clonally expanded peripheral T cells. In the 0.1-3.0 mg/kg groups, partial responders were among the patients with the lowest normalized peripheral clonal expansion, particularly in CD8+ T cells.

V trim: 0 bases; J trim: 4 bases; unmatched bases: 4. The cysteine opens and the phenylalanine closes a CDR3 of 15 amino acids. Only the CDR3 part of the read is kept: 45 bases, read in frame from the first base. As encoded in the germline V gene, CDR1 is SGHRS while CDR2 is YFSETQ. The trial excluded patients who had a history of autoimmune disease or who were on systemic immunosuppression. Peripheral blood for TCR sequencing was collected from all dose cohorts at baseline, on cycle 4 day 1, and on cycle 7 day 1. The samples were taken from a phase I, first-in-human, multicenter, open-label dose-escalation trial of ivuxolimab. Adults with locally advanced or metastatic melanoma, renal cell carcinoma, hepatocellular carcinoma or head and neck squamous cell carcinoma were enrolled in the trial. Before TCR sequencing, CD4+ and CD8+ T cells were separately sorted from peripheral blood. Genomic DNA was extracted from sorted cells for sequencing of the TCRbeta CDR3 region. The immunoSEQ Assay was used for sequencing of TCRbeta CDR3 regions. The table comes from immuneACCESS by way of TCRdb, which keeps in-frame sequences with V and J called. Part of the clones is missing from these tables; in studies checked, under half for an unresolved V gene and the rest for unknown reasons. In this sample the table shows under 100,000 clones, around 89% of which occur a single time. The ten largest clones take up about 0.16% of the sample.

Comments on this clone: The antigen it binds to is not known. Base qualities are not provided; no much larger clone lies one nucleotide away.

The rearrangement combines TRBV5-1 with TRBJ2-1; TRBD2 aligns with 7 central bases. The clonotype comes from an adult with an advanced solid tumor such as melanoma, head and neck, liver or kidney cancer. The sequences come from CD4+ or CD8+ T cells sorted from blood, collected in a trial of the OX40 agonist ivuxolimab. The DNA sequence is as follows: TGCGCCAGCAGCTTGGTTGGGCGGGGGTACAATGAGCAGTTCTTC. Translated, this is CASSLVGRGYNEQFF.